This T cell receptor beta chain was obtained from a study of OX40 agonist ivuxolimab in advanced cancers. Study background: Partial responses, seen in three patients, involved one hepatocellular carcinoma and two cutaneous melanomas. Study-level findings and limits: CD8+ T cells showed, on average, more clonal expansion than CD4+ cells.

The V and J ends lost 2 bases and 5 bases respectively, with 15 bases between them. The CDR3 runs 15 residues. Germline V gives CDR1 SGHTS, CDR2 YDEGEE. The repertoire was sequenced with immunoSEQ multiplex PCR; TCRdb's copy has only in-frame clones and lacks some. The data show 44,000 or so clones, 75% to 90% seen once. As to this clone: Its antigen remains unknown.

Material: CD4+ or CD8+ T cells sorted from blood, obtained in a trial of the OX40 agonist ivuxolimab. The gene calls are TRBV5-8 and TRBJ2-3, with a tentative D call TRBD2 (6 bases). The origin of this receptor is an adult with an advanced solid tumor such as melanoma, head and neck, liver or kidney cancer. CDR3 loop: CASSLSLDGRDTQYF. In DNA, the CDR3 is TGTGCCAGCAGCTTATCCCTGGACGGGAGAGATACGCAGTATTTT.